A selection of T cell receptor beta chains follows, all from one sample in a study of CD8 T cells in ankylosing spondylitis. TCRdb re-called the 5' RACE reads with MiXCR, one entry per CDR3 protein. The table includes about 340,000 distinct CDR3 sequences, roughly 14% detected once. Sequencing was performed on blood, either unsorted or a sorted T cell fraction (not recorded which). The receptors stem from a male donor with ankylosing spondylitis or in good health (not recorded which). CDR3s include the opening cysteine and the closing phenylalanine or tryptophan. Fields, in order: V gene, J gene, clone size, D gene, CDR3 DNA, CDR3 protein. D genes are given only for firm matches. Clone size appears in some rows only: once, few, many, or a class for an expanded clone.

>TRBV5-1|TRBJ1-2|.|.
TGCGCCAGCAGCCTCGGGACGAATGGCTACACCTTC
CASSLGTNGYTF
>TRBV2|TRBJ1-1|.|.
TGTGCCAGCAGTGAGGAGGGGAGTAACACTGAAGCTTTCTTT
CASSEEGSNTEAFF
>TRBV10-3|TRBJ2-3|few|TRBD1
TGTGCCATCAGCCCGGGACAGGGTACCGCAGATACGCAGTATTTT
CAISPGQGTADTQYF
>TRBV6-5|TRBJ2-4|.|.
TGTGCCAGCAGTCACCTTTACCGGGACCAAAGGCTAGACATTCAGTACTTC
CASSHLYRDQRLDIQYF
>TRBV5-1|TRBJ2-7|.|TRBD1
TGCGCCAGCGGTCCGGGACAGACGTTCGAGCAGTACTTC
CASGPGQTFEQYF
>TRBV12-3/TRBV12-4|TRBJ2-7|.|.
TGTGCCAGCAGTTTACGGGGGACGGAGCAGTACTTC
CASSLRGTEQYF
>TRBV6-5|TRBJ2-2|few|TRBD1
TGTGCCAGCAGTTGGGGACAGGGAAACACCGGGGAGCTGTTTTTT
CASSWGQGNTGELFF
>TRBV20-1|TRBJ2-7|few|.
TGCAGTGCTAGCCCCCCTGGTTATACCTACGAGCAGTACTTC
CSASPPGYTYEQYF
>TRBV6-5|TRBJ2-2|few|.
TGTGCCAGCAGTTACGAGCGTGATTCCGGGGAGCTGTTTTTT
CASSYERDSGELFF
>TRBV12-3/TRBV12-4|TRBJ1-5|.|.
TGTGCCAGCAGTTCCGGGACGCCTTTCCCCCAGCATTTT
CASSSGTPFPQHF
>TRBV5-1|TRBJ1-1|few|TRBD1
TGCGCCAGCAGCCCCTTGACAGGGCAGGGGAACACTGAAGCTTTCTTT
CASSPLTGQGNTEAFF
>TRBV12-3/TRBV12-4|TRBJ2-6|few|.
TGTGCCAGCAGAGACGCCAACTCTGGGGCCAACGTCCTGACTTTC
CASRDANSGANVLTF
>TRBV2|TRBJ1-4|.|.
TGTGCCAGCAGTGACTCAGGCCTTTTCAATGAAAAACTGTTTTTT
CASSDSGLFNEKLFF
>TRBV25-1|TRBJ2-1|.|.
TGTGCCAGCAGTGATTCGGGACATAGAATGGGCAATGAGCAGTTCTTC
CASSDSGHRMGNEQFF
>TRBV5-6|TRBJ2-2|.|TRBD1
TGTGCCAGCAGCTCTCCGGGACAGGGGAACACCGGGGAGCTGTTTTTT
CASSSPGQGNTGELFF